This T cell receptor (beta chain) was documented in a study of beta chain features in type 1 diabetes. This clone has a count of ten or more. Its antigen is undetermined. By way of CD45RO/CCR7/CD25/CD127/CD95/CD27, the CD4+ regulatory, stem cell-like memory, central memory and naive cells were sorted. Populations obtained by sorting all exceeded 98% purity. As every portion of the isolated RNA was reverse transcribed, the sequencing read expressed TCRB transcripts. Reads from naive, central memory and regulatory T cell samples averaged around 3.7 million. Libraries were prepared by immunoSEQ multiplex PCR; TCRdb keeps only in-frame clonotypes and omits some of them. In the table there are a few hundred thousand clones, 8.5% to 10% of which are singletons. Study outcomes and limitations: Moderately but significantly shorter TCRB CDR3s were found in Type 1 diabetes patients in all four CD4+ subsets.

Material: central memory CD4+ T cells from blood. The sequence was obtained from a man aged 30 to 45 with type 1 diabetes.

The CDR3, as DNA: TGTGCCAGCAGCTTACATCAGGGAGGCGGGCAGTACTTC. Its protein is CASSLHQGGGQYF. The J gene is TRBJ2-7, the V gene TRBV7-8; possibly TRBD2 for D (6 bases). The V and J ends lost 2 bases and 9 bases respectively, with 14 bases between them. This CDR3 has 13 amino acids. Germline CDR1 is SGHVS and CDR2 is FQNEAQ.